The TCR beta chain described here comes from a study of blood T cell repertoires in COVID-19. For the study at large: Samples of COVID-19 (acute and convalescent) were obtained from the United States, Italy and Spain. From T cells, B-cell-depleted T cells, or PBMCs came the material, which was cDNA or gDNA.

Under the authors' procedure: Amplified reference gene primers provided the basis for estimating nucleated cell counts. The method was immunoSEQ multiplex PCR; TCRdb's version includes in-frame clones alone and lacks a portion of them. The V and J calls and clone size were taken over from that table, and D and trimming were inferred from the DNA. The profile shows more than 200,000 clones, approximately 86% of them singletons. This CDR3 contains 15 residues. Trimming stripped 4 bases from V and 1 base from J, with 13 bases between. Germline V gene data show CDR1 as SNHLY and CDR2 as FYNNEI. Sequenced: peripheral blood. This receptor was taken from a man younger than 40 with active or convalescent COVID-19. The chain joins TRBV2 to TRBJ1-1; no definite D call. The CDR3 loop is CASSVRGQKNTEAFF. In DNA form, the CDR3 reads TGTGCCAGCAGTGTTCGTGGGCAGAAGAACACTGAAGCTTTCTTT.